This TCR beta chain was captured in a study of blood T cell repertoires in COVID-19. Overall study context: COVID-19 samples from acute and convalescent phases originated in the United States, Italy and Spain.

This CDR3 is built from 12 residues. In germline, CDR1 is LNHDA, CDR2 SQIVND (reference sequence). V shed 5 bases and J shed 5 bases, with 10 bases lying between them. Original analysis: From reference gene primer amplification, estimates of nucleated cell counts were derived. Assay used: immunoSEQ multiplex PCR; TCRdb lists only in-frame clones, some missing. V, J and clone size are taken as reported in that table, and D and trimming were inferred from the DNA itself. Here the sample spans some 180,000 clones, about four fifths being singletons. The receptor's source is a woman at least 80 years old with acute or convalescent COVID-19. The sample consisted of peripheral blood. The V call is TRBV19, the J call TRBJ2-7, with D uncertain. CDR3 amino acids: CASSQSFHEQYF. CDR3 DNA sequence: TGTGCCAGTAGTCAGTCCTTCCACGAGCAGTACTTC.